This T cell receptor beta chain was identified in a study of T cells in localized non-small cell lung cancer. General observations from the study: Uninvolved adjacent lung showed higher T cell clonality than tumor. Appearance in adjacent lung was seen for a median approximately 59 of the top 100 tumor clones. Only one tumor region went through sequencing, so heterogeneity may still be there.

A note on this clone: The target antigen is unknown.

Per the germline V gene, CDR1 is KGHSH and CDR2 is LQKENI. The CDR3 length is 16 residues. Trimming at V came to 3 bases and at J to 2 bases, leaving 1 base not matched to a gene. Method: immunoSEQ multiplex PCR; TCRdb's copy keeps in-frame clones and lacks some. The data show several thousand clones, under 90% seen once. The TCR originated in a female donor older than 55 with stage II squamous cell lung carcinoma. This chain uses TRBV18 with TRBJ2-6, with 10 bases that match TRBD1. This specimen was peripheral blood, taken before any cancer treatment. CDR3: CASSPGTGAGANVLTF. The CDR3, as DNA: TGTGCCAGCTCACCGGGGACAGGGGCTGGGGCCAACGTCCTGACTTTC. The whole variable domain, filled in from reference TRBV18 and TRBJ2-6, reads NAGVMQNPRHLVRRRGQEARLRCSPMKGHSHVYWYRQLPEEGLKFMVYLQKENIIDESGMPKERFSAEFPKEGPSILRIQQVVRGDSAAYFCASSPGTGAGANVLTFGAGSRLTVL.